This is a list of T cell receptor beta chains from one sample in a study of cytomegalovirus exposure and HLA in healthy donors. Using immunoSEQ multiplex PCR, the repertoire was profiled, and TCRdb retains in-frame clones only, with some absent. The sample carries about 120,000 clones, around 77% recorded once. Sequenced: PBMCs. These TCRs come from a young man in good health and CMV-seropositive. Both conserved end residues are part of each CDR3. The order of the fields is CDR3 length, clone size, V gene, D gene, J gene, CDR3 DNA, CDR3 protein. The D gene is left open where the match is weak. Some rows have no size entry. The others give once, few or many, or a class for an expanded clone.

len: 16; abundance: .; v_gene: TRBV5-1; d_gene: .; j_gene: TRBJ2-2; CDR3nt: TGCGCCAGCAGCTTGATGCCACTGGAGAATACCGGGGAGCTGTTTTTT; CDR3aa: CASSLMPLENTGELFF
len: 15; abundance: .; v_gene: TRBV28; d_gene: .; j_gene: TRBJ1-5; CDR3nt: TGTGCCAGCAGCGGAGGTGGGCGGAACAATCAGCCCCAGCATTTT; CDR3aa: CASSGGGRNNQPQHF
len: 13; abundance: .; v_gene: TRBV19; d_gene: TRBD2; j_gene: TRBJ2-7; CDR3nt: TGTGCCAGCGCTAGCGGGGGGGTCTACGAGCAGTACTTC; CDR3aa: CASASGGVYEQYF
len: 17; abundance: .; v_gene: TRBV5-6; d_gene: TRBD1; j_gene: TRBJ2-2; CDR3nt: TGTGCCAGCAGCTTTTTTTATAGGGGGCCTAACACCGGGGAGCTGTTTTTT; CDR3aa: CASSFFYRGPNTGELFF
len: 15; abundance: .; v_gene: TRBV5-6; d_gene: .; j_gene: TRBJ1-3; CDR3nt: TGTGCCAGCAGCTTGGCCGCTAGTCCTGGAAACACCATATATTTT; CDR3aa: CASSLAASPGNTIYF
len: 14; abundance: .; v_gene: TRBV11-2; d_gene: TRBD2; j_gene: TRBJ2-3; CDR3nt: TGTGCCAGCAGCTCCGGGACTAGGGGAGATACGCAGTATTTT; CDR3aa: CASSSGTRGDTQYF
len: 13; abundance: .; v_gene: TRBV15; d_gene: .; j_gene: TRBJ1-2; CDR3nt: TGTGCCACCAGCAGTCCACTCCATTATGGCTACACCTTC; CDR3aa: CATSSPLHYGYTF
len: 15; abundance: .; v_gene: TRBV27; d_gene: TRBD1; j_gene: TRBJ1-5; CDR3nt: TGCGCCAGCAGCGACGGACAGGGGAGCAATCAGCCCCAGCATTTT; CDR3aa: CASSDGQGSNQPQHF
len: 15; abundance: .; v_gene: TRBV7-9; d_gene: TRBD2; j_gene: TRBJ2-1; CDR3nt: TGTGCCAGCAGCACCGACAGCGGGAGACCAAATGAGCAGTTCTTC; CDR3aa: CASSTDSGRPNEQFF
len: 11; abundance: .; v_gene: TRBV6-1; d_gene: .; j_gene: TRBJ2-1; CDR3nt: TGTGCCAGCCAGACTAGAAATGAGCAGTTCTTC; CDR3aa: CASQTRNEQFF
len: 18; abundance: few; v_gene: TRBV4-1; d_gene: .; j_gene: TRBJ1-6; CDR3nt: TGCGCCAGCAGCCAAGGTGTCTTACAGGGATGGCAAAGTTCACCCCTCCACTTT; CDR3aa: CASSQGVLQGWQSSPLHF
len: 14; abundance: .; v_gene: TRBV4-1; d_gene: .; j_gene: TRBJ1-1; CDR3nt: TGCGCCAGCAGCCAAGATGATTCGTCTTGGGCGGCTTTCTTT; CDR3aa: CASSQDDSSWAAFF
len: 13; abundance: .; v_gene: TRBV29-1; d_gene: TRBD1; j_gene: TRBJ1-1; CDR3nt: TGCAGCGTCGTAGAGGGGGCCCCCACTGAAGCTTTCTTT; CDR3aa: CSVVEGAPTEAFF
len: 14; abundance: .; v_gene: TRBV27; d_gene: .; j_gene: TRBJ1-1; CDR3nt: TGTGCCAGCAGTTCCCCCGCGGGGGGCAAGATGGCTTTCTTT; CDR3aa: CASSSPAGGKMAFF
len: 15; abundance: few; v_gene: TRBV18; d_gene: TRBD1; j_gene: TRBJ2-7; CDR3nt: TGTGCCAGCTCCGGCCGACAGGGGGCCACCTACGAGCAGTACTTC; CDR3aa: CASSGRQGATYEQYF
len: 13; abundance: .; v_gene: TRBV5-8; d_gene: .; j_gene: TRBJ2-5; CDR3nt: TGTGCCAGCAGCTTGGAAAGCTGGGAGACCCAGTACTTC; CDR3aa: CASSLESWETQYF
len: 13; abundance: few; v_gene: TRBV5-4; d_gene: .; j_gene: TRBJ1-6; CDR3nt: TGTGCCAGCAGCCCGCCCCAGGGGTCACCCCTCCACTTT; CDR3aa: CASSPPQGSPLHF
len: 17; abundance: once; v_gene: TRBV7-8; d_gene: .; j_gene: TRBJ2-7; CDR3nt: TGTGCCAGCAGCTTAAGGGAGAACAGTCTAAATCCTTACGAGCAGTACTTC; CDR3aa: CASSLRENSLNPYEQYF
len: 16; abundance: .; v_gene: TRBV7-9; d_gene: .; j_gene: TRBJ1-2; CDR3nt: TGTGCCAGCAGCTTAGTGGGGGGACCACCTAACTATGGCTACACCTTC; CDR3aa: CASSLVGGPPNYGYTF
len: 15; abundance: .; v_gene: TRBV12-5; d_gene: .; j_gene: TRBJ1-1; CDR3nt: TGTGCTAGTGGTTTGTCCGGGGAGGGGAGCACTGAAGCTTTCTTT; CDR3aa: CASGLSGEGSTEAFF
len: 12; abundance: .; v_gene: TRBV28; d_gene: .; j_gene: TRBJ1-1; CDR3nt: TGTGCCAGCAGCCGCCCAGGGACTGAAGCTTTCTTT; CDR3aa: CASSRPGTEAFF
len: 11; abundance: .; v_gene: TRBV7-2; d_gene: .; j_gene: TRBJ2-7; CDR3nt: TGTGCCAGCAGCTTGCTATACGAGCAGTACTTC; CDR3aa: CASSLLYEQYF
len: 15; abundance: .; v_gene: TRBV6-5; d_gene: .; j_gene: TRBJ1-4; CDR3nt: TGTGCCAGCAGTTATGGGGGGGCCCCAAATGAAAAACTGTTTTTT; CDR3aa: CASSYGGAPNEKLFF
len: 15; abundance: .; v_gene: TRBV13; d_gene: .; j_gene: TRBJ2-7; CDR3nt: TGTGCCAGCAGTGGGGGCGGGGGAGATCCCTACGAGCAGTACTTC; CDR3aa: CASSGGGGDPYEQYF
len: 15; abundance: .; v_gene: TRBV28; d_gene: .; j_gene: TRBJ2-1; CDR3nt: TGTGCCAGCAGTTTGGGGGGGACAACTTACAATGAGCAGTTCTTC; CDR3aa: CASSLGGTTYNEQFF
len: 15; abundance: once; v_gene: TRBV4-1; d_gene: TRBD1; j_gene: TRBJ2-7; CDR3nt: TGCGCCAGCAGCCAAGATGGACAGGGCTCTTACGAGCAGTACTTC; CDR3aa: CASSQDGQGSYEQYF
len: 15; abundance: .; v_gene: TRBV5-1; d_gene: TRBD1; j_gene: TRBJ2-5; CDR3nt: TGCGCCAGCAGCCGACGGGACAGGACACAAGAGACCCAGTACTTC; CDR3aa: CASSRRDRTQETQYF
len: 18; abundance: .; v_gene: TRBV9; d_gene: TRBD2; j_gene: TRBJ2-1; CDR3nt: TGTGCCAGCAGCGCCACCGGAGCACCAGCGGGAGCGGGGAATGAGCAGTTCTTC; CDR3aa: CASSATGAPAGAGNEQFF
len: 14; abundance: .; v_gene: TRBV7-2; d_gene: .; j_gene: TRBJ2-5; CDR3nt: TGTGCCAGCAGCCTACTGAAGTGGAGGGAGACCCAGTACTTC; CDR3aa: CASSLLKWRETQYF
len: 15; abundance: .; v_gene: TRBV5-4; d_gene: .; j_gene: TRBJ1-2; CDR3nt: TGTGCCAGCAGCTTTGGGGCGGGGGCTCGTAGTGGCTACACCTTC; CDR3aa: CASSFGAGARSGYTF
len: 17; abundance: .; v_gene: TRBV5-1; d_gene: TRBD1; j_gene: TRBJ2-2; CDR3nt: TGCGCCAGCAGCTTGTCCCCTCAGGGGCAGGGGGCCGGGGAGCTGTTTTTT; CDR3aa: CASSLSPQGQGAGELFF
len: 11; abundance: .; v_gene: TRBV30; d_gene: .; j_gene: TRBJ1-1; CDR3nt: TGTGCCTGGAGTCACATTTATGAAGCTTTCTTT; CDR3aa: CAWSHIYEAFF
len: 15; abundance: few; v_gene: TRBV27; d_gene: TRBD1; j_gene: TRBJ2-3; CDR3nt: TGTGCCAGCAGTTCCCACGACAGGGTCACAGATACGCAGTATTTT; CDR3aa: CASSSHDRVTDTQYF
len: 13; abundance: .; v_gene: TRBV29-1; d_gene: TRBD1; j_gene: TRBJ1-1; CDR3nt: TGCAGCGTTGATACAGGGGGCCGGACTGAAGCTTTCTTT; CDR3aa: CSVDTGGRTEAFF
len: 14; abundance: .; v_gene: TRBV7-2; d_gene: .; j_gene: TRBJ1-1; CDR3nt: TGTGCCAGCAGCTCAACGGGGGACGGGACTGAAGCTTTCTTT; CDR3aa: CASSSTGDGTEAFF
len: 16; abundance: few; v_gene: TRBV25-1; d_gene: TRBD1; j_gene: TRBJ1-3; CDR3nt: TGTGCCAGCAGTGAGACGGCCGGGACAGGTGGAAACACCATATATTTT; CDR3aa: CASSETAGTGGNTIYF
len: 16; abundance: .; v_gene: TRBV18; d_gene: TRBD1; j_gene: TRBJ1-2; CDR3nt: TGTGCCAGCTCACCGCCGAGGACAGGGCCGAGCCTTGGCTACACCTTC; CDR3aa: CASSPPRTGPSLGYTF
len: 14; abundance: .; v_gene: TRBV7-6; d_gene: TRBD2; j_gene: TRBJ2-1; CDR3nt: TGTGCCAGCAGCTCTAGCGGGAGGGCCATGGAGCAGTTCTTC; CDR3aa: CASSSSGRAMEQFF
len: 13; abundance: few; v_gene: TRBV6-5; d_gene: TRBD1; j_gene: TRBJ1-1; CDR3nt: TGTGCCAGCAGTTACTCGACAGGGACTGAAGCTTTCTTT; CDR3aa: CASSYSTGTEAFF
len: 12; abundance: few; v_gene: TRBV28; d_gene: .; j_gene: TRBJ1-1; CDR3nt: TGTGCCAGCAGTTCCCGACGGGTTGAAGCTTTCTTT; CDR3aa: CASSSRRVEAFF
len: 14; abundance: once; v_gene: TRBV7-9; d_gene: .; j_gene: TRBJ2-7; CDR3nt: TGTGCCAGCAGCTTCGGGGGAACGAGCTACGAGCAGTACTTC; CDR3aa: CASSFGGTSYEQYF
len: 17; abundance: .; v_gene: TRBV4-1; d_gene: TRBD2; j_gene: TRBJ2-7; CDR3nt: TGCGCCAGCAGCCAGGGACTAGCGGGAGGGAGGATGAGAGAGCAGTACTTC; CDR3aa: CASSQGLAGGRMREQYF
len: 13; abundance: .; v_gene: TRBV7-3; d_gene: .; j_gene: TRBJ2-1; CDR3nt: TGTGCCAGCAGTCCGATTAGCACTCATGAGCAGTTCTTC; CDR3aa: CASSPISTHEQFF
len: 13; abundance: .; v_gene: TRBV6-5; d_gene: .; j_gene: TRBJ1-1; CDR3nt: TGTGCCAGCAGAGAATCAGGGGACACTGAAGCTTTCTTT; CDR3aa: CASRESGDTEAFF
len: 12; abundance: few; v_gene: TRBV13; d_gene: TRBD1; j_gene: TRBJ2-7; CDR3nt: TGTGCCAGCAGCTCAGGGGGCCTCGAGCAGTACTTC; CDR3aa: CASSSGGLEQYF
len: 16; abundance: .; v_gene: TRBV28; d_gene: .; j_gene: TRBJ2-7; CDR3nt: TGTGCCAGCAGTTCGTCCCCCGCCTCGAGCTCCTACGAGCAGTACTTC; CDR3aa: CASSSSPASSSYEQYF
len: 14; abundance: once; v_gene: TRBV6-1; d_gene: .; j_gene: TRBJ1-6; CDR3nt: TGTGCCAGCAGTGTTGGCAGGGGAAAATCACCCCTCCACTTT; CDR3aa: CASSVGRGKSPLHF
len: 14; abundance: .; v_gene: TRBV19; d_gene: .; j_gene: TRBJ1-1; CDR3nt: TGTGCCAGCCTAGAAGGCTCCGTGAACACTGAAGCTTTCTTT; CDR3aa: CASLEGSVNTEAFF
len: 16; abundance: .; v_gene: TRBV13; d_gene: .; j_gene: TRBJ2-2; CDR3nt: TGTGCCAGCAGCTTAAACAGGGCCTGGGACACCGGGGAGCTGTTTTTT; CDR3aa: CASSLNRAWDTGELFF
len: 13; abundance: .; v_gene: TRBV27; d_gene: .; j_gene: TRBJ2-7; CDR3nt: TGTGCCAGCAGTCTCGGGACTTCCTACGAGCAGTACTTC; CDR3aa: CASSLGTSYEQYF
len: 14; abundance: .; v_gene: TRBV11-2; d_gene: TRBD2; j_gene: TRBJ2-7; CDR3nt: TGTGCCAGCAGCTTAACCCCTAGCGGGGACGAGCAGTACTTC; CDR3aa: CASSLTPSGDEQYF
len: 17; abundance: .; v_gene: TRBV14; d_gene: .; j_gene: TRBJ2-1; CDR3nt: TGTGCCAGCAGCGAAAGATCTTCAAGGGGCTCCTACAATGAGCAGTTCTTC; CDR3aa: CASSERSSRGSYNEQFF
len: 15; abundance: .; v_gene: TRBV7-8; d_gene: TRBD2; j_gene: TRBJ2-1; CDR3nt: TGTGCCAGCAGCTTACCGGGACTAGCGGGACATGAGCAGTTCTTC; CDR3aa: CASSLPGLAGHEQFF
len: 16; abundance: .; v_gene: TRBV15; d_gene: .; j_gene: TRBJ2-6; CDR3nt: TGTGCCACCAGCAGAGATGTGGATTCTGGGGCCAACGGCCTGACTTTC; CDR3aa: CATSRDVDSGANGLTF
len: 15; abundance: .; v_gene: TRBV19; d_gene: TRBD1; j_gene: TRBJ1-2; CDR3nt: TGTGCCAGTAGTTTCCCCGGGACAGGGCTCTATGGCTACACCTTC; CDR3aa: CASSFPGTGLYGYTF
len: 16; abundance: .; v_gene: TRBV5-1; d_gene: TRBD1; j_gene: TRBJ2-2; CDR3nt: TGCGCCAGCAGCTTCGCCGGGACAGGGAACACCGGGGAGCTGTTTTTT; CDR3aa: CASSFAGTGNTGELFF
len: 14; abundance: .; v_gene: TRBV18; d_gene: .; j_gene: TRBJ2-3; CDR3nt: TGTGCCAGCTCTAAAGGGAGGAGCACAGATACGCAGTATTTT; CDR3aa: CASSKGRSTDTQYF
len: 14; abundance: .; v_gene: TRBV7-3; d_gene: .; j_gene: TRBJ2-2; CDR3nt: TGTGCCAGCAGCCCAGAACCGAACACCGGGGAGCTGTTTTTT; CDR3aa: CASSPEPNTGELFF